This entry lists 10 T cell receptor beta chains sequenced from one sample in a study of shared clonotypes between healthy human individuals. The repertoire was sequenced with immunoSEQ multiplex PCR; TCRdb's copy has only in-frame clones and lacks some. The repertoire consists of millions of clones, with roughly 95% occurring once and the leading ten covering roughly 0.13%. Sequenced: naive CD4+ T cells sorted from blood. Described subset: CD45RA+ positively selected. These receptors all stem from a man between 18 and 29 years old in good health.

The chain joins TRBV11-3 to TRBJ1-1; D is undetermined. V gave up 1 base and J gave up 1 base, with 13 bases separating them. This CDR3 comprises 16 residues. Looked up from germline, CDR1 is SGHNT and CDR2 is YENEEA. This chain's CDR3 is CASSLVGQEPNTEAFF. CDR3 sequence (DNA): TGTGCCAGCAGCTTAGTAGGCCAGGAGCCGAACACTGAAGCTTTCTTT.

The V gene is TRBV19, the J gene TRBJ2-3; 7 nucleotides agree with TRBD2. Per germline, CDR1 LNHDA and CDR2 SQIVND (reference sequence). V gave up 4 bases and J gave up 4 bases; unmatched junction bases: 11. CDR3 size: 16 residues. The CDR3 nucleotides are TGTGCCAGTAGTACCCCGTCGACTAGCAAGGCAGATACGCAGTATTTT. It yields the protein CASSTPSTSKADTQYF.

The J gene is TRBJ2-7, the V gene TRBV9; D not certain. The CDR3 consists of 14 residues. Per germline, CDR1 SGDLS and CDR2 YYNGEE. Trimming stripped 0 bases from V and 5 bases from J, with 12 bases between. The CDR3 region has the DNA TGTGCCAGCAGCGTAGCTTCTAACGCAAACGAGCAGTACTTC. Its protein is CASSVASNANEQYF.

V gene TRBV19 combines with J gene TRBJ1-1, with D unclear. The germline CDR1 and CDR2 sequences are LNHDA and SQIVND (reference sequence). This CDR3 spans 15 amino acids. The ends were cut back, 1 base at V and 1 base at J, with 10 bases in the middle. The CDR3 region has the DNA TGTGCCAGTAGTATAGGTCCGGGTACGAACACTGAAGCTTTCTTT. It yields the protein CASSIGPGTNTEAFF.

This clone was picked up a small number of times. J is TRBJ2-5 and V is TRBV28; perhaps TRBD1 as D (5 bases). Germline V CDR1 and CDR2: MDHEN, SYDVKM. The CDR3 has 12 amino acids. V was pared by 5 bases and J by 4 bases, with 8 bases between. CDR3 sequence (DNA): TGTGCCAGCAGTGTAAGGGGAGAGACCCAGTACTTC. Translating gives CASSVRGETQYF.

CDR3: CASTDRTDQPQHF. CDR3 in DNA: TGTGCCAGCACGGACAGGACCGATCAGCCCCAGCATTTT. This sequence joins TRBV6-6 and TRBJ1-5, with 7 bases that match TRBD1. CDR1 and CDR2 (germline): MNHNY, SVGAGI (reference sequence). V was clipped by 7 bases and J by 5 bases; unmatched bases: 5. There are 13 residues in the CDR3.

This rearrangement joins TRBV7-9 to TRBJ2-3, with D maybe TRBD1 (7 bases). The CDR3 is made up of 19 amino acids. The V gene lost 3 bases and the J gene lost 1 base, with 23 bases spanning the gap. The germline V gene encodes CDR1 SEHNR and CDR2 FQNEAQ (reference sequence). CDR3 sequence (DNA): TGTGCCAGCAGCTTTGGGGGAACGCGGGGACAGTCTGGCACAGATACGCAGTATTTT. As protein: CASSFGGTRGQSGTDTQYF. Filled out from reference TRBV7-9 and TRBJ2-3, the complete variable domain reads DTGVSQNPRHKITKRGQNVTFRCDPISEHNRLYWYRQTLGQGPEFLTYFQNEAQLEKSRLLSDRFSAERPKGSFSTLEIQRTEQGDSAMYLCASSFGGTRGQSGTDTQYFGPGTRLTVL.

The chain links TRBV18 to TRBJ1-2; 9 nucleotides line up with TRBD1. The CDR3 has 14 residues. V was pared by 6 bases and J by 5 bases, with 7 bases of the junction left unmatched. Per the germline V gene, CDR1 is KGHSH and CDR2 is LQKENI. The CDR3 DNA reads TGTGCCAGCTCTCTCACAGGGGGCAGATATGGCTACACCTTC. Its translation: CASSLTGGRYGYTF.

The chain has TRBV10-3 and TRBJ1-4; D is ambiguous. CDR3 length: 15 residues. The V and J ends lost 4 bases and 8 bases respectively, with 17 bases between them. Germline V gene lookup returns CDR1 ENHRY and CDR2 SYGVKD. The DNA for the CDR3 is TGTGCCATCAGTGGGTCTCGGGCTGGGCAGGAAAAACTGTTTTTT. It yields the protein CAISGSRAGQEKLFF.

This clone was recorded once. The chain joins TRBV2 to TRBJ2-3; D possibly corresponds to TRBD1 (6 bases). Per the germline V gene, CDR1 is SNHLY and CDR2 is FYNNEI. With 6 bases removed from V and 4 bases from J, the gap between germline ends came to 20 bases. The CDR3 covers 16 residues. The CDR3 here is CASRDFWQGIADTQYF. CDR3 nucleotide sequence: TGTGCCAGCAGGGACTTTTGGCAGGGGATCGCAGATACGCAGTATTTT.